The next 27 T cell receptor beta chains were all read from a single sample in a study of CD8+ T cells in alopecia areata. RNA, once extracted, was reverse transcribed into cDNA for use as the sequencing template. Profiled with immunoSEQ multiplex PCR; TCRdb holds only in-frame clones, not every one. Here the sample spans tens of thousands of clones, approximately 44% being singletons. Indicated treatment: oral pan-JAK inhibitor, 5-10 mg twice daily. This sample comprised CD8+ T cells sorted from blood, obtained at roughly week 38, from a patient treated with tofacitinib. These receptors all come from a human donor with alopecia areata.

The sample holds a few counts of this clone. V usage is TRBV4-1 and J usage is TRBJ2-7; D is possibly TRBD1 (6 bases). The CDR3 runs to 15 residues. Between the trimmed V and J ends, which lost 6 bases and 6 bases, there was a span of 21 bases. Germline-derived CDR1 and CDR2 are MGHRA and YSYEKL. The CDR3 DNA reads as TGCGCCAGCAGACTAGAAGTCAGGGGATGGCGCGAGCAGTACTTC. Amino acid sequence: CASRLEVRGWREQYF.

The chain uses TRBV9 and TRBJ2-7; D is perhaps TRBD2 (6 bases). There are 15 residues in the CDR3. Germline assignment: CDR1 SGDLS and CDR2 YYNGEE. Trimming removed 0 bases at V and 3 bases at J, with 13 bases between. The CDR3 DNA reads as TGTGCCAGCAGCGTAGGCGGGGCACATGGCTACGAGCAGTACTTC. The encoded protein is CASSVGGAHGYEQYF.

This chain joins TRBV4-1 and TRBJ1-2; D remains ambiguous. The CDR3 is 13 residues long. V lost 0 bases and J lost 8, with 10 bases in between. CDR1 and CDR2 from the germline V gene are MGHRA and YSYEKL. CDR3 residues: CASSQDIQTGYTF. The DNA of the CDR3 is TGCGCCAGCAGCCAAGATATACAAACGGGCTACACCTTC.

V is TRBV7-9 and J is TRBJ1-5; no clear D gene. Germline V lookup: CDR1 SEHNR, CDR2 FQNEAQ (reference sequence). V lost 6 bases, J lost 2 bases, and 11 bases lay in between. This CDR3 contains 14 residues. The CDR3 loop is CASSPVGGNQPQHF. The CDR3 nucleotides are TGTGCCAGCAGTCCGGTCGGAGGCAATCAGCCCCAGCATTTT.

The sample holds a few counts of this clone. The V call is TRBV7-2, the J call TRBJ1-5; the D is unclear. The CDR3 runs to 13 residues. From germline, CDR1 is SGHTA and CDR2 FQGNSA. The V end lost 5 bases, the J end lost 3 bases, and 8 bases lay between the germline ends. The CDR3 spells CASSLHINQPQHF. CDR3 coding DNA: TGTGCCAGCAGCCTCCACATCAATCAGCCCCAGCATTTT.

This clone was seen more than once but under ten times. The chain is built from TRBV30 and TRBJ2-5; 10 bases fit TRBD2. The CDR3 is 14 residues long. Germline CDR1 GTSNPN, CDR2 SVGIG (reference sequence). Trimming took 0 bases from V and 5 from J; bases not matched to a gene: 3. The CDR3 sequence: CAWSVTSGAETQYF. In nucleotides, the CDR3 is TGTGCCTGGAGTGTAACTAGCGGGGCGGAGACCCAGTACTTC. Drawing the rest from reference TRBV30 and TRBJ2-5, the complete variable domain is SQTIHQWPATLVQPVGSPLSLECTVEGTSNPNLYWYRQAAGRGLQLLFYSVGIGQISSEVPQNLSASRPQDRQFILSSKKLLLSDSGFYLCAWSVTSGAETQYFGPGTRLLVL.

V usage is TRBV29-1 and J usage is TRBJ2-1, with 11 bases aligning to TRBD2. The CDR3 runs 15 residues. The J segment lost 7 bases and the V segment lost 1 base, leaving 6 bases of the junction unmatched. Germline loops: CDR1 SQVTM, CDR2 ANQGSEA. This CDR3 is CSVEGLAGPPNEQFF. CDR3 DNA sequence: TGCAGCGTTGAAGGACTAGCGGGGCCCCCGAATGAGCAGTTCTTC.

The DNA for the CDR3 is TGCGCCAGCAGCCAAGTCATGACGGATTCCTACGAGCAGTACTTC. This codes for CASSQVMTDSYEQYF. This chain connects TRBV4-1 to TRBJ2-7; D is unclear. Germline V gene data show CDR1 as MGHRA and CDR2 as YSYEKL. Trimming took 1 base from V and 1 from J, leaving 11 bases between them. The CDR3 runs 15 residues.

V usage is TRBV27 and J usage is TRBJ1-5, with no clear D. This CDR3 spans 13 amino acids. With 5 bases removed from V and 6 bases from J, the gap between germline ends came to 11 bases. Germline V lookup: CDR1 MNHEY, CDR2 SMNVEV (reference sequence). In DNA form, the CDR3 reads TGTGCCAGCAGTCAAGGAGGAACTCAGCCCCAGCATTTT. Translation gives CASSQGGTQPQHF.

This clone was detected a few times. The chain links TRBV10-3 to TRBJ1-3, with unresolved D. The germline V gene encodes CDR1 ENHRY and CDR2 SYGVKD. Trimming stripped 0 bases from V and 2 bases from J, with 5 bases between. CDR3 length equals 14 residues. The CDR3, as DNA: TGTGCCATCAGTGAGTCCCGAGCTGGAAACACCATATATTTT. Its protein product is CAISESRAGNTIYF.

The rearrangement uses TRBV15 and TRBJ2-1; 7 nucleotides agree with TRBD1. CDR1 and CDR2 (germline): LNHNV, YYDKDF (reference sequence). V lost 6 bases to trimming and J lost 7 bases; unmatched junction nucleotides: 6. The CDR3 sequence is 13 residues long. The CDR3 nucleotides read TGTGCCACCAGGGAAGGGGGCATGAATGAGCAGTTCTTC. Translating it yields CATREGGMNEQFF. Together with reference TRBV15 and TRBJ2-1, the CDR3 gives the full variable domain: DAMVIQNPRYQVTQFGKPVTLSCSQTLNHNVMYWYQQKSSQAPKLLFHYYDKDFNNEADTPDNFQSRRPNTSFCFLDIRSPGLGDTAMYLCATREGGMNEQFFGPGTRLTVL.

This clone was counted only a few times. This CDR3 reads CASSLYAGGPGREQYF. The CDR3 coding sequence is TGTGCCAGCAGTTTATACGCGGGAGGCCCCGGGCGGGAGCAGTACTTC. This chain uses TRBV27 with TRBJ2-7; TRBD2 matches 8 bases. Germline V lookup: CDR1 MNHEY, CDR2 SMNVEV (reference sequence). CDR3 length: 16 residues. The V gene end was trimmed by 1 base and the J gene end by 7 bases; junction bases not matched to a gene: 12.

This clone appeared a few times. The rearrangement links TRBV5-1 to TRBJ2-3; D not certain. The germline CDR1 and CDR2 sequences are SGHRS and YFSETQ. The CDR3 extends over 13 amino acids. Deletions cut 4 bases from V and 2 bases from J, with 8 bases between. In nucleotides, the CDR3 is TGCGCCAGCAGCGGGGAAAACACAGATACGCAGTATTTT. Translation: CASSGENTDTQYF.

This clone was counted a few times. The CDR3 nucleotides are TGTGCCAGCGACTCCTTACTAGCGGACCAACAGAATGAGCAGTTCTTC. The encoded protein is CASDSLLADQQNEQFF. The chain employs TRBV2 and TRBJ2-1; the match to TRBD2 covers 8 bases. The J segment lost 7 bases and the V segment lost 8 bases, leaving 16 bases of the junction unmatched. The CDR3 runs 16 residues. Germline-derived CDR1 and CDR2 are SNHLY and FYNNEI. The full variable domain, in which reference TRBV2 and TRBJ2-1 provide the parts outside the CDR3, is EPEVTQTPSHQVTQMGQEVILRCVPISNHLYFYWYRQILGQKVEFLVSFYNNEISEKSEIFDDQFSVERPDGSNFTLKIRSTKLEDSAMYFCASDSLLADQQNEQFFGPGTRLTVL.

The genes are TRBV7-8 and TRBJ2-1, with 7 bases fitting TRBD2. Germline loops: CDR1 SGHVS, CDR2 FQNEAQ. The CDR3 consists of 12 residues. V gave up 0 bases and J gave up 10 bases; unmatched junction bases: 0. The CDR3 loop reads CASSLAGGEQFF. CDR3 bases: TGTGCCAGCAGCTTAGCGGGAGGGGAGCAGTTCTTC.

The chain carries TRBV27 and TRBJ1-2; D is unresolved. Trimming removed 2 bases at V and 5 bases at J, with 12 bases between. The germline V gene has CDR1 MNHEY and CDR2 SMNVEV (reference sequence). This CDR3 spans 14 amino acids. CDR3 nucleotide sequence: TGTGCCAGCAGTTTAAGGAGCGGGGTTTATGGCTACACCTTC. It yields the protein CASSLRSGVYGYTF.

There are a few counts of this clone. The genes are TRBV11-2 and TRBJ2-7, with 11 positions matching TRBD1. This CDR3 has 15 residues. CDR1 is SGHAT, CDR2 FQNNGV, per germline. The ends lost 4 bases at V and 2 bases at J; junction bases unmatched: 4. CDR3 nucleotides: TGTGCCAGCAGCTCAGGACAGGGGGCCACCTACGAGCAGTACTTC. Translated, it gives CASSSGQGATYEQYF.

The chain links TRBV4-1 to TRBJ2-7, with 9 bases fitting TRBD2. CDR1 is MGHRA, CDR2 YSYEKL, per germline. Trimming removed 4 bases from V and 6 bases from J; junction bases left unmatched: 4. The CDR3 length is 13 residues. The CDR3 here is CASSPGLAGEQYF. The CDR3 nucleotides read TGCGCCAGCAGCCCGGGACTAGCCGGCGAGCAGTACTTC.

The CDR3 spells CASSPSRDGPEQYF. The CDR3 DNA reads as TGTGCCAGCAGCCCCTCCCGGGACGGCCCTGAGCAGTACTTC. The chain is built from TRBV13 and TRBJ2-7, with D possibly called TRBD1 or TRBD2 (5 bases each). V was cut by 5 bases and J by 7 bases, with 18 bases left in between. The CDR3 loop spans 14 amino acids. Germline values: CDR1 PRHDT, CDR2 FYEKMQ (reference sequence).

This clone was picked up one time. The chain recombines TRBV9 with TRBJ2-1; TRBD2 matches at 7 bases. V lost 3 bases, J lost 0 bases, and 6 bases stayed unmatched. Germline loops: CDR1 SGDLS, CDR2 YYNGEE. The CDR3 loop spans 16 amino acids. The CDR3 sequence is CASSGPGGSSYNEQFF. The CDR3 nucleotides are TGTGCCAGCAGCGGGCCCGGCGGGAGCTCCTACAATGAGCAGTTCTTC.

J is TRBJ2-2 and V is TRBV9; D not resolved. Germline CDR1 and CDR2: SGDLS and YYNGEE. CDR3 length equals 13 residues. V was shortened by 4 bases and J by 7 bases, with 11 bases between the two germline ends. This chain's CDR3 is CASSSFQDGELFF. The CDR3 bases are TGTGCCAGCAGCTCGTTCCAAGACGGGGAGCTGTTTTTT. Combining the CDR3 with reference TRBV9 and TRBJ2-2 gives the whole variable domain DSGVTQTPKHLITATGQRVTLRCSPRSGDLSVYWYQQSLDQGLQFLIQYYNGEERAKGNILERFSAQQFPDLHSELNLSSLELGDSALYFCASSSFQDGELFFGEGSRLTVL.

This clone showed up just a few times. The chain has TRBV29-1 and TRBJ2-7; TRBD1 or TRBD2 may be the D gene (5 bases each). The germline V gene encodes CDR1 SQVTM and CDR2 ANQGSEA. The V end lost 4 bases, the J end lost 4 bases, and 17 bases lay between the germline ends. The CDR3 length is 14 residues. CDR3 DNA: TGCAGCGTTGGGGATTGGCAGGGCGGGTACGAGCAGTACTTC. Its protein is CSVGDWQGGYEQYF.

The chain links TRBV4-1 to TRBJ2-7, with 8 bases identical to TRBD2. This CDR3 is built from 15 residues. Germline CDR1 MGHRA, CDR2 YSYEKL. V shed 1 base and J 1 base; nucleotides not matched to a gene: 3. CDR3 nucleotides: TGCGCCAGCAGCCAAGTTAGCGGGGATTCCTACGAGCAGTACTTC. Its translation: CASSQVSGDSYEQYF.

This clone was counted a single time. V is TRBV5-1 and J is TRBJ2-3; 8 positions match TRBD2. CDR3 length: 15 residues. V dropped 4 bases and J dropped 4; count of bases not matched to a gene: 8. Looked up from germline, CDR1 is SGHRS and CDR2 is YFSETQ. The CDR3 loop is CASSPERGLADTQYF. The CDR3 nucleotides are TGCGCCAGCAGCCCGGAGCGGGGGCTGGCAGATACGCAGTATTTT.

The chain couples TRBV7-2 to TRBJ2-7, with TRBD2 matching 12 bases. Germline V gives CDR1 SGHTA, CDR2 FQGNSA. This CDR3 region has 16 residues. Trimming at V came to 4 bases and at J to 2 bases, leaving 6 bases not matched to a gene. The CDR3 DNA follows: TGTGCCAGCAGCTCCACGCTAGCGGGAGGGGCCTACGAGCAGTACTTC. Translated, it gives CASSSTLAGGAYEQYF.

Regarding this clone: This likely came from a read error, as a far larger clone is one base away. The gene calls are TRBV5-5 and TRBJ2-5, with D perhaps matching TRBD1 (6 bases). Gene TRBJ2-7 matches the end of the DNA better, so the J call may be wrong. This CDR3 has 12 residues. From germline, CDR1 is SGHKS and CDR2 YYEKEE (reference sequence). The CDR3 loop reads CASGVTGFEQYF. CDR3 DNA sequence: TGTGCCAGCGGCGTCACAGGGTTCGAGCAGTACTTC.

There are a few counts of this clone. J is TRBJ2-1 and V is TRBV29-1; 7 bases agree with TRBD2. With V trimmed by 1 base and J by 5 bases, 8 bases remained unmatched. Germline V lookup: CDR1 SQVTM, CDR2 ANQGSEA. The CDR3 contains 15 residues. The CDR3 DNA reads as TGCAGCGTTGAAGTGGCGGGAGCGGGGCACAATGAGCAGTTCTTC. It translates to CSVEVAGAGHNEQFF.